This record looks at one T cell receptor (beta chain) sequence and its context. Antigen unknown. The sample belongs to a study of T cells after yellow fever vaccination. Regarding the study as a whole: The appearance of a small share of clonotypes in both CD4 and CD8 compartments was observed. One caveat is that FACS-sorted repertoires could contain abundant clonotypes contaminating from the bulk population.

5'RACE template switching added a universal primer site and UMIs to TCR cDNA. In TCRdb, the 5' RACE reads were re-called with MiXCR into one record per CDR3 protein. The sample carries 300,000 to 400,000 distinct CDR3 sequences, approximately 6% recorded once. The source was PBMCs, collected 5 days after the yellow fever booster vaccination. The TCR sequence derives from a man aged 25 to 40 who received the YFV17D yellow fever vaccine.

This CDR3 reads CASSRGTGGNYEQYF. The CDR3 DNA is TGTGCCAGCAGCCGGGGGACAGGGGGCAACTACGAGCAGTACTTC. The genes are TRBV7-2 and TRBJ2-7, with 12 bases aligning to TRBD1. The CDR3 loop spans 15 amino acids. Losses at the gene ends were 5 bases for V and 3 bases for J; bases not matched to a gene: 5. In germline, CDR1 is SGHTA, CDR2 FQGNSA.